The 28 T cell receptor beta chains given below trace back to one sample, sequenced in a study of T-cell memory formation after mild COVID-19. MiXCR, run by TCRdb on the 5' RACE reads, gives a single entry per CDR3 protein. The data hold some 450,000 distinct CDR3 sequences, with around 19% observed a single time. Sequenced: PBMCs or a T cell subset sorted from them (not recorded which). Source of these receptors: an adult woman who had mild COVID-19 (a few samples of this study predate the infection). Cell type and time point are not known.

V is TRBV12-3 or TRBV12-4 and J is TRBJ2-5, with 14 bases identical to TRBD2. This CDR3 contains 17 residues. J lost 5 bases, V lost 6 bases, and 11 bases had no gene match. The CDR3 DNA follows: TGTGCCAGCAGCCTCCCGGGACTAGCGGGAGCGGTGGAGACCCAGTACTTC. The encoded protein is CASSLPGLAGAVETQYF.

This clonotype came up a few times. The rearrangement links TRBV7-9 to TRBJ1-5, with TRBD1 as a possible D gene (6 bases). The CDR3 length is 16 residues. Germline V lookup: CDR1 SEHNR, CDR2 FQNEAQ (reference sequence). V shed 0 bases and J shed 3 bases, with 12 bases lying between them. The CDR3 region is CASSLAGQGHNQPQHF. The CDR3 nucleotides read TGTGCCAGCAGCTTAGCGGGGCAGGGACACAATCAGCCCCAGCATTTT.

This clonotype was detected only a few times. V usage is TRBV9 and J usage is TRBJ2-7; TRBD1 matches 8 bases. The CDR3 is made up of 15 amino acids. The V segment lost 2 bases and the J segment 6 bases; nucleotides outside the gene matches: 10. Germline assignment: CDR1 SGDLS and CDR2 YYNGEE. CDR3 in amino acids: CASSVTGTGLSEQYF. CDR3 DNA sequence: TGTGCCAGCAGCGTTACCGGGACAGGTCTTAGCGAGCAGTACTTC.

V usage is TRBV12-3 or TRBV12-4 and J usage is TRBJ1-1, with D tentatively TRBD1 (6 bases). Trimming cost V 3 bases and J 6 bases, with 14 bases left between them. CDR3 length: 14 residues. Here the CDR3 reads CASSFGQRGAEAFF. CDR3 DNA: TGTGCCAGCAGTTTCGGACAGCGGGGCGCTGAAGCTTTCTTT.

This clonotype was counted at least ten times. The junction departs from germline at one end; a sequencing error may be responsible. The CDR3: CASSLAGEDTQYF. The CDR3 bases are TGTGCCAGCAGCTTAGCGGGAGAGGATACGCAGTATTTT. The gene calls are TRBV5-1 and TRBJ2-3; 9 nucleotides line up with TRBD2. Germline V gene data show CDR1 as SGHRS and CDR2 as YFSETQ. CDR3 length: 13 amino acids.

The sample holds a few counts of this clonotype. The CDR3 loop is CASSQRSGGQETQYF. The CDR3 nucleotides are TGTGCCAGCAGCCAAAGGTCGGGAGGGCAAGAGACCCAGTACTTC. V gene TRBV4-2 combines with J gene TRBJ2-5; 8 bases fit TRBD2. Germline-derived CDR1 and CDR2 are LGHNA and YNFKEQ. V was pared by 2 bases and J by 2 bases, with 4 bases of the junction left unmatched. CDR3 size: 15 residues.

There are a few counts of this clonotype. The rearrangement links TRBV12-3 or TRBV12-4 to TRBJ2-3, with D unclear. This CDR3 comprises 13 residues. V was pared by 6 bases and J by 1 base, with 8 bases between. CDR3 sequence reads: CASRRVGTDTQYF. CDR3 DNA sequence: TGTGCCAGCAGACGAGTGGGCACAGATACGCAGTATTTT.

This clonotype was found a few times. The junction departs from the called germline gene at one end, perhaps through a read error. The chain uses TRBV4-2 and TRBJ1-2, with D possibly being TRBD1 (5 bases). The germline V gene has CDR1 LGHNA and CDR2 YNFKEQ. The CDR3 spans 15 residues. CDR3 loop: CASSQETGGAYAYTF. For the CDR3, the DNA is TGTGCCAGCAGCCAAGAAACAGGAGGGGCCTATGCCTACACCTTC.

This clonotype was observed a single time. The chain employs TRBV7-2 and TRBJ2-3; no firm D call. CDR3 length: 17 residues. Germline CDR1 and CDR2: SGHTA and FQGNSA. Trimming pared 0 bases from V and 5 bases from J, leaving 18 bases between. Written as DNA, the CDR3 is TGTGCCAGCAGCTTAGCTAGCTGGAGCTCCGGCGAAGATACGCAGTATTTT. It codes for CASSLASWSSGEDTQYF.

This clonotype has only a few counts. A much larger clone differs by one base, so this may be a read error. The rearrangement links TRBV30 to TRBJ2-1; D gene uncertain. V gave up 0 bases and J gave up 3 bases, with 0 bases separating them. This CDR3 contains 11 residues. Germline V gene data show CDR1 as GTSNPN and CDR2 as SVGIG (reference sequence). The CDR3 nucleotides are TGTGCCTGGAGTGTCTACAATGAGCAGTTCTTC. Its protein is CAWSVYNEQFF.

The chain is built from TRBV20-1 and TRBJ2-7; 9 nucleotides line up with TRBD2. The junction had 10 bases not matched to a gene; V was cut back by 4 bases and J by 3 bases. The CDR3 consists of 15 residues. Germline loops: CDR1 DFQATT, CDR2 SNEGSKA (reference sequence). In DNA, the CDR3 is TGCAGTGCTAACGCGCTAGCGGGAATACACTACGAGCAGTACTTC. Its translation is CSANALAGIHYEQYF.

The V gene is TRBV6-4, the J gene TRBJ1-1; the match to TRBD1 covers 7 bases. CDR3 size: 16 residues. After removal of 3 bases from V and 2 bases from J, the junction contained 9 bases not matched to a gene. Germline CDR1 MRHNA, CDR2 SNTAGT. The CDR3 nucleotides are TGTGCCAGCAGTGAGGAGGGGGCCAGGGGAAACACTGAAGCTTTCTTT. Amino acids: CASSEEGARGNTEAFF.

This clonotype turned up a few times. The genes are TRBV4-3 and TRBJ2-7; 10 bases match TRBD2. With V trimmed by 2 bases and J by 5 bases, 6 bases remained unmatched. From germline, CDR1 is LGHNA and CDR2 YSLEER. The length of the CDR3 is 15 residues. CDR3 loop: CASSQLAGAFHEQYF. The CDR3 DNA is TGCGCCAGCAGCCAACTAGCGGGAGCCTTCCACGAGCAGTACTTC.

The chain links TRBV2 to TRBJ2-1, with 9 positions matching TRBD2. The ends lost 6 bases at V and 6 bases at J; junction bases unmatched: 9. The CDR3 runs to 15 residues. Germline V gene sequence: CDR1 SNHLY, CDR2 FYNNEI. Here the CDR3 reads CASSRGLAPSNEQFF. CDR3 sequence (DNA): TGTGCCAGCAGCCGGGGACTAGCTCCCAGCAATGAGCAGTTCTTC.

This clonotype has a handful of counts. The rearrangement joins TRBV3-1 to TRBJ2-7; no clear D gene. This CDR3 contains 16 residues. The germline V and J ends were trimmed by 1 base and 1 base, with 14 bases remaining between them. Germline lookup yields CDR1 LGHDT and CDR2 YNNKEL (reference sequence). DNA for the CDR3: TGTGCCAGCAGCCAAGGAGTTACAGAAGTATCCTACGAGCAGTACTTC. It yields the protein CASSQGVTEVSYEQYF.

This chain connects TRBV3-1 to TRBJ1-2; a possible D gene is TRBD1 (6 bases). V lost 7 bases, J lost 7 bases, and 19 bases lay in between. Germline V gene sequence: CDR1 LGHDT, CDR2 YNNKEL (reference sequence). This CDR3 has 14 residues. CDR3 sequence: CASTAGRGDGGYTF. CDR3 bases: TGTGCCAGCACCGCTGGGAGGGGGGATGGTGGCTACACCTTC.

The chain has TRBV6-2 or TRBV6-3 and TRBJ2-1, with D possibly matching TRBD2 (6 bases). CDR1 is MNHEY and CDR2 is SVGEGT in the germline V gene. This CDR3 is 15 amino acids long. V lost 5 bases and J 3 bases, leaving 14 bases between the germline ends. CDR3 nucleotides: TGTGCCAGCAGTGACATGGGACTTCACTACAATGAGCAGTTCTTC. Translation: CASSDMGLHYNEQFF.

The chain employs TRBV3-1 and TRBJ1-2; D uncertain. The CDR3 length is 15 residues. Germline assignment: CDR1 LGHDT and CDR2 YNNKEL (reference sequence). V lost 1 base to trimming and J lost 4 bases, with 13 bases between them. The CDR3 bases are TGTGCCAGCAGCCAAGTTCGAGGGTTCCTCTATGGCTACACCTTC. Its translation: CASSQVRGFLYGYTF.

J is TRBJ1-2 and V is TRBV3-1, with D tentatively TRBD1 (6 bases). V gave up 5 bases and J gave up 2 bases, with 6 bases separating them. Germline loops: CDR1 LGHDT, CDR2 YNNKEL (reference sequence). The CDR3 sequence is 12 residues long. The CDR3 reads CASSGQNYGYTF. Written as DNA, the CDR3 is TGTGCCAGCAGCGGACAGAACTATGGCTACACCTTC.

This clonotype was counted at least ten times. The chain links TRBV5-1 to TRBJ2-1; 7 bases agree with TRBD2. Germline lookup yields CDR1 SGHRS and CDR2 YFSETQ. This CDR3 comprises 17 residues. Unmatched junction bases numbered 10, after V lost 0 bases and J lost 4 bases. The CDR3 DNA follows: TGCGCCAGCAGCTTGGTGGAGGAGGGAGGGCCTTACAATGAGCAGTTCTTC. Amino acids: CASSLVEEGGPYNEQFF.

The chain recombines TRBV12-3 or TRBV12-4 with TRBJ2-1; 12 nucleotides agree with TRBD2. CDR3 length equals 16 residues. Unmatched junction bases numbered 3, after V lost 5 bases and J lost 1 base. The CDR3 loop reads CASSTSGGPSYNEQFF. The CDR3 DNA sequence: TGTGCCAGCAGTACTAGCGGGGGGCCATCCTACAATGAGCAGTTCTTC.

This clonotype was counted many times. J is TRBJ2-6 and V is TRBV29-1, with 9 bases identical to TRBD2. V shed 5 bases and J 0 bases; nucleotides not matched to a gene: 5. Germline CDR1 and CDR2: SQVTM and ANQGSEA. There are 16 residues in the CDR3. The CDR3 DNA sequence: TGCAGCGTTTTAAGCGGGGGGAGCTCTGGGGCCAACGTCCTGACTTTC. Translating gives CSVLSGGSSGANVLTF.

The rearrangement joins TRBV7-9 to TRBJ2-1; 8 nucleotides match TRBD1. The V and J ends lost 3 bases and 12 bases, in that order; junction bases with no gene match: 13. CDR3 size: 15 residues. CDR1 is SEHNR and CDR2 is FQNEAQ in the germline V gene (reference sequence). The CDR3 loop reads CASSFSGQVFIGQFF. The CDR3 DNA sequence: TGTGCCAGCAGCTTCTCGGGACAGGTTTTTATAGGGCAGTTCTTC.

This chain joins TRBV6-5 and TRBJ2-7; perhaps D is TRBD1 or TRBD2 (6 bases each). Germline V CDR1 and CDR2: MNHEY, SVGAGI. V lost 6 bases to trimming and J lost 3 bases, with 18 bases between them. CDR3 length equals 15 residues. The CDR3 protein is CASSRGGLARYEQYF. In DNA form, the CDR3 reads TGTGCCAGCAGCAGAGGGGGACTTGCCCGCTACGAGCAGTACTTC.

This clonotype was counted a few times. This sequence joins TRBV7-3 and TRBJ2-5, with no clear D. The germline V and J ends were trimmed by 5 bases and 1 base, with 14 bases remaining between them. The CDR3 loop spans 15 amino acids. Germline lookup yields CDR1 SGHTA and CDR2 FQGTGA. CDR3 in amino acids: CASSQNQFRQETQYF. CDR3 DNA sequence: TGTGCCAGCAGCCAGAATCAGTTCCGCCAAGAGACCCAGTACTTC.

A few counts support this clonotype. This chain joins TRBV5-1 and TRBJ1-6; D is possibly TRBD1 (5 bases). This CDR3 is 15 amino acids long. Germline lookup yields CDR1 SGHRS and CDR2 YFSETQ. Trimming stripped 0 bases from V and 13 bases from J, with 17 bases between. The CDR3 nucleotides are TGCGCCAGCAGCTTGGTTACCGGGACTCGGACTCCCCTCCACTTT. This codes for CASSLVTGTRTPLHF.

The V gene is TRBV7-9, the J gene TRBJ1-4; no clear D gene. V lost 1 base and J lost 3, with 12 bases in between. There are 16 residues in the CDR3. Germline CDR1 SEHNR, CDR2 FQNEAQ (reference sequence). CDR3 coding DNA: TGTGCCAGCAGCTTAGAATCGAAGGGTTCTAATGAAAAACTGTTTTTT. Translated: CASSLESKGSNEKLFF.

This chain joins TRBV10-2 and TRBJ2-7; 10 bases map to TRBD1. The CDR3 length is 13 residues. Germline trimming cut 2 bases from V and 6 bases from J; bases unmatched to any gene: 1. CDR1 and CDR2 from the germline V gene are WSHSY and SAAADI. CDR3 sequence: CASSEDRGREQYF. The CDR3 DNA reads as TGCGCCAGCAGTGAGGACAGGGGGCGCGAGCAGTACTTC.